The rows below give T cell receptor beta chains drawn from one sample of a study of T-cell memory formation after mild COVID-19. Each CDR3 protein gets one entry after TCRdb re-called the 5' RACE reads with MiXCR. This sample has around 60,000 distinct CDR3 sequences; more than 8% occur once, and the top ten carry approximately 1.2%. Sample: PBMCs or a T cell subset sorted from them (not recorded which). Receptors were obtained from a man younger than 35 who had mild COVID-19 (a few samples of this study predate the infection). Cell type and time point are not known. The CDR3 runs from the conserved cysteine through the conserved F or W. D genes are given only for firm matches. Size values are once, few and many counts, or a class for expanded clones, and some rows have none.

cdr3_aa cdr3_nt j_call d_call clone_size v_call
CASSLGANYGYTF TGTGCCAGCAGCTTAGGGGCTAACTATGGCTACACCTTC TRBJ1-2 . many TRBV7-2
CATSVDRGRKDEQFF TGTGCCACCAGTGTCGACAGGGGGCGCAAGGATGAGCAGTTCTTC TRBJ2-1 TRBD1 . TRBV24-1
CASSPGAGPYNEQFF TGTGCCAGCAGCCCAGGGGCGGGGCCTTACAATGAGCAGTTCTTC TRBJ2-1 . . TRBV7-3
CASSVLGLAGPPGTDTQYF TGTGCCAGCAGTGTACTAGGACTAGCGGGTCCGCCGGGGACAGATACGCAGTATTTT TRBJ2-3 TRBD2 few TRBV28
CASSLMRIRFNYGYTF TGTGCCAGCAGCTTGATGCGCATACGGTTTAACTATGGCTACACCTTC TRBJ1-2 . . TRBV5-6
CASSLDRSNSPLQF TGTGCCAGCAGCTTAGACAGGAGTAATTCACCCCTCCAATTT TRBJ1-6 . . TRBV7-2
CASSPGQLNSPLHF TGTGCCAGCAGCCCTGGACAGCTAAATTCACCCCTCCACTTT TRBJ1-6 . . TRBV9
CASSIPTFPDGYTF TGTGCCAGTAGTATACCGACCTTTCCCGATGGCTACACCTTC TRBJ1-2 . . TRBV19
CASSQRGSGRDETQYF TGCGCCAGCAGCCAGAGGGGGTCAGGGAGGGATGAGACCCAGTACTTC TRBJ2-5 . . TRBV4-3
CASSTPQTSYEQYF TGTGCCAGCAGTACCCCTCAGACCTCCTACGAGCAGTACTTC TRBJ2-7 . . TRBV6-5
CSATSHRGSSYNEQFF TGCAGTGCCACATCTCACAGGGGGAGCTCCTACAATGAGCAGTTCTTC TRBJ2-1 TRBD1 many TRBV20-1
CASSQSGTQYF TGTGCCAGCAGCCAATCGGGTACGCAGTATTTT TRBJ2-3 . . TRBV14
CATSRVTGIADTQYF TGTGCCACCAGCAGAGTTACAGGGATCGCAGATACGCAGTATTTT TRBJ2-3 . . TRBV15
CASSLQAGTEAFF TGTGCCAGCAGCCTTCAAGCGGGCACTGAAGCTTTCTTT TRBJ1-1 . few TRBV2
CASSYLSGPPSSYNEQFF TGTGCCAGCAGTTACCTCTCCGGGCCGCCAAGCTCCTACAATGAGCAGTTCTTC TRBJ2-1 . few TRBV6-5
CASSPGNEQFF TGTGCCAGCAGCCCCGGTAATGAGCAGTTCTTC TRBJ2-1 . many TRBV7-9
CASIPGPGASPLHF TGTGCCAGCATACCAGGGCCCGGGGCGTCACCCCTCCACTTT TRBJ1-6 . . TRBV6-2/TRBV6-3
CASSVGQGSYGYTF TGCGCCAGCAGCGTGGGACAGGGGTCCTATGGCTACACCTTC TRBJ1-2 TRBD1 few TRBV5-1
CSAQEGDQPQHF TGCAGCGCACAGGAGGGGGATCAGCCCCAGCATTTT TRBJ1-5 . many TRBV29-1
CASSHPAGANTGELFF TGTGCCAGCAGCCACCCAGCGGGGGCGAACACCGGGGAGCTGTTTTTT TRBJ2-2 TRBD2 few TRBV9
CASSPQGSGGTYEQYF TGTGCCAGCAGCCCCCAAGGTAGCGGGGGGACCTACGAGCAGTACTTC TRBJ2-7 TRBD2 . TRBV28
CSARIGLYNEQFF TGCAGTGCTAGAATCGGGCTTTACAATGAGCAGTTCTTC TRBJ2-1 . few TRBV20-1
CASSSTEDRANQPQHF TGTGCCAGCAGTTCGACCGAGGACAGGGCCAATCAGCCCCAGCATTTT TRBJ1-5 TRBD1 few TRBV6-6
CSADPIRDLEKLFF TGCAGTGCCGACCCAATCCGGGACCTTGAAAAACTGTTTTTT TRBJ1-4 . . TRBV20-1
CASSLIGDGNEQFF TGCGCCAGCAGCTTGATAGGGGATGGCAATGAGCAGTTCTTC TRBJ2-1 . . TRBV5-1
CASSVTSGGATEQFF TGTGCCAGCAGCGTTACTAGCGGGGGGGCGACTGAGCAGTTCTTC TRBJ2-1 TRBD2 . TRBV9
CASSPGAANTEAFF TGTGCCAGCAGCCCAGGTGCAGCGAACACTGAAGCTTTCTTT TRBJ1-1 . many TRBV7-2
CAVQGDVRGSASYGGYTF TGTGCCGTCCAGGGCGACGTTCGGGGATCAGCGTCATATGGAGGCTACACCTTC TRBJ1-2 . . TRBV2
CASSLSSGTSGANVLTF TGTGCCAGCAGCTTATCTTCAGGGACCTCTGGGGCCAACGTCCTGACTTTC TRBJ2-6 . few TRBV7-8
CASRRGAGEQFF TGCGCCAGCAGGAGGGGGGCCGGGGAGCAGTTCTTC TRBJ2-1 . many TRBV5-1
CASSPGPNYEQYF TGTGCCAGCAGCCCAGGACCTAACTACGAGCAGTACTTC TRBJ2-7 . few TRBV3-1
CSVAGDRDLPYEQYF TGCAGCGTCGCCGGGGATCGGGACCTTCCTTATGAGCAGTACTTC TRBJ2-7 . many TRBV29-1
CASSSGQGYTGELFF TGTGCCAGCAGTTCGGGACAGGGCTACACCGGGGAGCTGTTTTTT TRBJ2-2 TRBD1 . TRBV27
CASSQEVPGPAYEQYF TGCGCCAGCAGCCAAGAGGTACCAGGGCCGGCCTACGAGCAGTACTTC TRBJ2-7 . once TRBV4-3
CSAGGLAGNKETQYF TGCAGTGCTGGAGGACTAGCGGGGAACAAAGAGACCCAGTACTTC TRBJ2-5 TRBD2 many TRBV20-1
CASSPGRYDTEAFF TGTGCCAGCAGTCCAGGCCGCTATGACACTGAAGCTTTCTTT TRBJ1-1 . . TRBV6-2/TRBV6-3
CASSLGGGNPYGYTF TGTGCCAGCAGCCTTGGGGGCGGGAACCCCTATGGCTACACCTTC TRBJ1-2 . few TRBV3-1
CATSRPLGGSNQPQHF TGTGCCACCAGCAGGCCCTTAGGGGGAAGCAATCAGCCCCAGCATTTT TRBJ1-5 . . TRBV15
CASSPRTESDAQTDPGYTF TGTGCCAGCAGTCCTCGAACTGAATCGGACGCTCAAACGGATCCGGGCTACACCTTC TRBJ1-2 . . TRBV6-6
CASTGGASGETQYF TGCGCCAGTACAGGGGGCGCGTCGGGAGAGACCCAGTACTTC TRBJ2-5 TRBD1 few TRBV5-1
CASSSLAGNYEQYF TGTGCCAGCAGCTCACTAGCGGGGAACTACGAGCAGTACTTC TRBJ2-7 TRBD2 . TRBV5-4
CAWSTGRDNEQFF TGTGCCTGGAGCACAGGGAGGGACAATGAGCAGTTCTTC TRBJ2-1 . . TRBV30
CASSTRQGESYTF TGTGCCAGCTCCACCCGACAGGGGGAAAGCTACACCTTC TRBJ1-2 TRBD1 few TRBV7-9
CSVEHGGGARTEAFF TGCAGCGTTGAGCATGGGGGAGGCGCCCGGACTGAAGCTTTCTTT TRBJ1-1 . . TRBV29-1